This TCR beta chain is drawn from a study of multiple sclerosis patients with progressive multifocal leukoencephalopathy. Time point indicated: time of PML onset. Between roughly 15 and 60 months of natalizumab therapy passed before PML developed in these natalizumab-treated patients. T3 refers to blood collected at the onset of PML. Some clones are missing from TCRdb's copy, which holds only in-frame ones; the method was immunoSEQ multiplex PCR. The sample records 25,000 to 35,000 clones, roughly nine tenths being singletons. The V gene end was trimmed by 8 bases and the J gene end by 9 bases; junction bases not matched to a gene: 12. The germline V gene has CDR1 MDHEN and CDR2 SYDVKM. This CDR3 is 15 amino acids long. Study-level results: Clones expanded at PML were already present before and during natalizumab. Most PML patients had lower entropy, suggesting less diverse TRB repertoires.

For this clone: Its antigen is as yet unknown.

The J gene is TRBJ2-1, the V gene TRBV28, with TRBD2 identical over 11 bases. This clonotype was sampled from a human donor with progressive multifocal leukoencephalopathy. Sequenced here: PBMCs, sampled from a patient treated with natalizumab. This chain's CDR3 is CASHNLAGGVGEQFF. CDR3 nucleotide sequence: TGTGCCAGCCATAACCTAGCGGGAGGAGTAGGTGAGCAGTTCTTC.